The clone carrying this T cell receptor (beta chain) was observed at least ten times. Its antigen is unknown. The data were taken from a study of T cell repertoires in cytomegalovirus infection. Study details: CMV infection plus the matching HLA type was flagged by public TCR beta signatures. Study-level results: Public TCR beta family frequency separated CMV-and-HLA carriers, including in an independent cohort. What dominated the ex vivo response were HLA-C-restricted CMV-specific TCR beta clonotypes.

Per the germline V gene, CDR1 is SGHVS and CDR2 is FQNEAQ. V lost 6 bases and J lost 0, with 14 bases in between. The CDR3 is 15 residues long. TCRdb fed the reads into MiXCR, producing one record per CDR3 protein. Of approximately 150,000 distinct CDR3 sequences in the sample, about 6.5% were seen once. Sequenced sample: PBMCs. The V call is TRBV7-8, the J call TRBJ2-5, with TRBD1 as a possible D gene (5 bases). This clonotype was sampled from a human donor in good health (CMV status not recorded). Some clones in this sample may be carry-over from other donors' samples. The CDR3 loop reads CASRLPGAYQETQYF. In DNA form, the CDR3 reads TGTGCCAGCAGACTCCCTGGGGCCTACCAAGAGACCCAGTACTTC.